This T cell receptor beta chain originates from a study of OX40 agonist ivuxolimab in advanced cancers. Background for the entire study: Ivuxolimab was a fully human IgG2 agonistic monoclonal antibody targeting the costimulatory receptor OX40 (CD134). The paper reports the monotherapy dose-escalation portion (N = 52 patients) of the phase I ivuxolimab trial. Peripheral TCRbeta sequencing aimed to test whether ivuxolimab altered TCR sequence diversity and caused clonal T-cell expansion. Patients were allowed to have had prior anti-PD-1, anti-PD-L1 or anti-CTLA-4 therapy, and around 40% of the dose-escalation patients had previously received checkpoint inhibitors. The dose-escalation cohort was approximately 83% male with a mean age of about 60 years, ranging from about 20 to 80. Partial responses occurred in three dose-escalation patients, of whom one had hepatocellular carcinoma and two had cutaneous melanoma. Intravenous ivuxolimab was administered to patients every 2 weeks at six dose levels: 0.01, 0.1, 0.3, 1.5, 3 and 10 mg/kg. Of the 50 to 55 patients in dose escalation, approximately 20 had hepatocellular carcinoma, some 15 had melanoma, 9 had renal cell carcinoma and 9 had head and neck cancer.

In the case of this clone: It lacks a known antigen. No base quality information exists; no much larger clone differs at one position.

The trial excluded patients who had a history of autoimmune disease or were on systemic immunosuppression. Peripheral blood for TCR sequencing was drawn from every dose cohort at baseline, at cycle 4 day 1 and at cycle 7 day 1. The samples were drawn from a first-in-human, open-label, multicenter phase I dose-escalation trial of ivuxolimab. Adults with locally advanced or metastatic melanoma, renal cell, hepatocellular, or head and neck squamous cell carcinoma were enrolled in the trial. Before TCR sequencing, CD4+ and CD8+ T cells were separately sorted from peripheral blood. Findings and caveats that apply to the study as a whole: Low levels of normalized T-cell clonal expansion were also seen in some patients who did not respond. Antigen specificity was not determined for the clonally expanded peripheral T cells. In the 0.1-3.0 mg/kg groups, partial responders had among the lowest normalized peripheral clonal expansion, particularly in CD8+ T cells. At doses from 0.1 to 3.0 mg/kg, clonal expansion was seen in both CD4+ and CD8+ blood T cells between baseline and week 6. After ivuxolimab, CD8+ T cells had more expanded clones than CD4+ T cells on average.

Measured from the cysteine to the phenylalanine, the CDR3 is 13 residues long. Only CDR3 DNA is held: 39 bases, read in frame from base 1. Reading the germline V gene gives CDR1 SNHLY and CDR2 FYNNEI. Trimming costs V 5 bases and J 3 bases, and their ends lie 8 bases apart. Genomic DNA was extracted from sorted cells for sequencing of the TCRbeta CDR3 region. The immunoSEQ Assay was used to sequence the TCRbeta CDR3 regions. TCRdb stores this immuneACCESS table with in-frame sequences only. Part of the clones is absent; in the studies checked, under half of the shortfall reflects unresolved V genes, and no reason is known for the rest. Present in this sample are 90,000 to 120,000 clones, 90% of which were seen just once. The ten most abundant clones make up roughly 0.3% of the sample.

This specimen was CD4+ or CD8+ T cells sorted from blood, taken in a trial of the OX40 agonist ivuxolimab. The receptor was derived from an adult with an advanced solid tumor such as melanoma, head and neck, liver or kidney cancer. The rearrangement combines TRBV2 with TRBJ1-3, with a weak D call of TRBD1 (5 bases match). The CDR3 region has the sequence CASSRDSGNTIYF. The sequenced DNA: TGTGCCAGCAGTCGTGACAGTGGAAACACCATATATTTT.